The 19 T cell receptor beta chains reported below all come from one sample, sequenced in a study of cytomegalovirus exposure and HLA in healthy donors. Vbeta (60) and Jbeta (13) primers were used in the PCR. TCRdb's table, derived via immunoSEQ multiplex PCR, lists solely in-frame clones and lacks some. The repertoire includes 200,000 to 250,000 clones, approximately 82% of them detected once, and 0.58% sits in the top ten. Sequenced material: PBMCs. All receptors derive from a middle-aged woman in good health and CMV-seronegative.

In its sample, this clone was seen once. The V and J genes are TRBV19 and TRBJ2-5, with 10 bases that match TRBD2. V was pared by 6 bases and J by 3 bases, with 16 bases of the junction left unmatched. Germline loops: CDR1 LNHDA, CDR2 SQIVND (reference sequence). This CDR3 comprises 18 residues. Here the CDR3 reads CASRKIGGSGGLKETQYF. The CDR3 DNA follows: TGTGCCAGTAGGAAGATCGGTGGTAGCGGGGGGTTAAAAGAGACCCAGTACTTC.

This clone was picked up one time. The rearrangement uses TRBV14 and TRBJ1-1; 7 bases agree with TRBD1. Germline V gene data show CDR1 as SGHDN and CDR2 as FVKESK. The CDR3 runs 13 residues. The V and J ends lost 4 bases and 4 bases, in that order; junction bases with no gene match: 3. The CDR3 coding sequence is TGTGCCAGCAGCCGCGACAGGGTCACTGAAGCTTTCTTT. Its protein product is CASSRDRVTEAFF. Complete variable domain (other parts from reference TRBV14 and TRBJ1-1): EAGVTQFPSHSVIEKGQTVTLRCDPISGHDNLYWYRRVMGKEIKFLLHFVKESKQDESGMPNNRFLAERTGGTYSTLKVQPAELEDSGVYFCASSRDRVTEAFFGQGTRLTVV.

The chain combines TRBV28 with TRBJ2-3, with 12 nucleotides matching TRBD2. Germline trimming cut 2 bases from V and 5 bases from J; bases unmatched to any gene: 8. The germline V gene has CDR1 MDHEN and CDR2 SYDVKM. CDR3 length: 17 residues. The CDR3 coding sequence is TGTGCCAGCAGTTTAGGTATGACTAGCGGGGGAGGAGATACGCAGTATTTT. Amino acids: CASSLGMTSGGGDTQYF.

The CDR3 region is CASSLLKVFAEAFF. CDR3 bases: TGTGCCAGCAGCCTACTAAAGGTCTTCGCTGAAGCTTTCTTT. The chain has TRBV14 and TRBJ1-1, with unresolved D. This CDR3 spans 14 amino acids. Trimming cost V 4 bases and J 6 bases, with 15 bases left between them. Germline lookup yields CDR1 SGHDN and CDR2 FVKESK.

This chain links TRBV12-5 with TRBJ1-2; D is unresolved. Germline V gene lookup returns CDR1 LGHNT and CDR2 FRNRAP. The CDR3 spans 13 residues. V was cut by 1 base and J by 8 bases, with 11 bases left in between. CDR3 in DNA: TGTGCTAGTGGTTTGGCGGCAGGTTCAGGCTACACCTTC. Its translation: CASGLAAGSGYTF.

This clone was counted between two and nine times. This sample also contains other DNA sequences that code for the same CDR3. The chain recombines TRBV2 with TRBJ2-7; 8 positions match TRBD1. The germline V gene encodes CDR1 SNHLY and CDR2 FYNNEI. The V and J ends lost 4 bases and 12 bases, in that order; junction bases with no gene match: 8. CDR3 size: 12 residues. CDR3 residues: CASSVDRGVPYF. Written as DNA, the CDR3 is TGTGCCAGCAGTGTTGACAGGGGAGTTCCGTACTTC. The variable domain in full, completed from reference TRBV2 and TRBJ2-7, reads EPEVTQTPSHQVTQMGQEVILRCVPISNHLYFYWYRQILGQKVEFLVSFYNNEISEKSEIFDDQFSVERPDGSNFTLKIRSTKLEDSAMYFCASSVDRGVPYFGPGTRLTVT.

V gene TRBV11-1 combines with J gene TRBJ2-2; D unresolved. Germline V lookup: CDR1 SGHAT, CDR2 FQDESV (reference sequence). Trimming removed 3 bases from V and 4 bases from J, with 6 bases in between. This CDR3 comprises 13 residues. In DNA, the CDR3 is TGTGCCAGCAGCTTCTCCCCCACCGGGGAGCTGTTTTTT. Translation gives CASSFSPTGELFF.

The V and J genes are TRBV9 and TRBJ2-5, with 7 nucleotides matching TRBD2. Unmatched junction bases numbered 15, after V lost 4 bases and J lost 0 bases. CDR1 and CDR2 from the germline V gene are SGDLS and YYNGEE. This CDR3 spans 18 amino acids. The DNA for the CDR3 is TGTGCCAGCAGCAGCGTAACGGGTGGGGGGGGGTACCAAGAGACCCAGTACTTC. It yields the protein CASSSVTGGGGYQETQYF. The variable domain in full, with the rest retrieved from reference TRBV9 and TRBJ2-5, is DSGVTQTPKHLITATGQRVTLRCSPRSGDLSVYWYQQSLDQGLQFLIQYYNGEERAKGNILERFSAQQFPDLHSELNLSSLELGDSALYFCASSSVTGGGGYQETQYFGPGTRLLVL.

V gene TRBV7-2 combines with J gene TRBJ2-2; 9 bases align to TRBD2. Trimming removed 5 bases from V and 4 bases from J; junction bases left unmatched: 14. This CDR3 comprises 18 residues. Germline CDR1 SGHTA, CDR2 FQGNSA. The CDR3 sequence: CASSHNFGGGGITGELFF. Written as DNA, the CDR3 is TGTGCCAGCAGCCATAACTTTGGCGGGGGGGGGATCACCGGGGAGCTGTTTTTT.

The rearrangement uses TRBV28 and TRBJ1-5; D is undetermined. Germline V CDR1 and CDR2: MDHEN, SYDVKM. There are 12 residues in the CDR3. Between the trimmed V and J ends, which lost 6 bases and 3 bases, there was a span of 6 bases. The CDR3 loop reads CASSSVNQPQHF. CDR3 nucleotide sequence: TGTGCCAGCAGCTCGGTCAATCAGCCCCAGCATTTT.

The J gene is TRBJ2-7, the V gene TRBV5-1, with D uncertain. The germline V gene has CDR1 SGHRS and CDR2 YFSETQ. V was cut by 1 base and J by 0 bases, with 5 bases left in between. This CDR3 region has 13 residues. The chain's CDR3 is CASSLISSYEQYF. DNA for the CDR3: TGCGCCAGCAGCTTGATCAGCTCCTACGAGCAGTACTTC.

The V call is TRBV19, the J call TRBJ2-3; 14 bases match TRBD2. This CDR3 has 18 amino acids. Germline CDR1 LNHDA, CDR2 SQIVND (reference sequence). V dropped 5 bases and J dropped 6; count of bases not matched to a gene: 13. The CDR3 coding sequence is TGTGCCAGTAGTGTCCTTTTGACTAGCGGGGGGGTGCACGATACGCAGTATTTT. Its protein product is CASSVLLTSGGVHDTQYF.

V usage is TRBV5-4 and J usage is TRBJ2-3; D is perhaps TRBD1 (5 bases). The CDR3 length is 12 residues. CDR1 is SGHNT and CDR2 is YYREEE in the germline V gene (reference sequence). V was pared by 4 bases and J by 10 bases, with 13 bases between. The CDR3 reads CASSQDVGAQYF. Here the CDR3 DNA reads TGTGCCAGCAGCCAGGACGTAGGGGCGCAGTATTTT. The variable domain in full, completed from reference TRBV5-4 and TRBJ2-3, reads ETGVTQSPTHLIKTRGQQVTLRCSSQSGHNTVSWYQQALGQGPQFIFQYYREEENGRGNFPPRFSGLQFPNYSSELNVNALELDDSALYLCASSQDVGAQYFGPGTRLTVL.

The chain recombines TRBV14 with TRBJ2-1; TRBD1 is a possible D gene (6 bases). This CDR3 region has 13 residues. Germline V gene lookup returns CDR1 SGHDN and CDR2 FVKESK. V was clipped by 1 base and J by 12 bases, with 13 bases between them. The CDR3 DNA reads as TGTGCCAGCAGCCAAGTAACGACAGGAGGGCAGTTCTTC. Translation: CASSQVTTGGQFF.

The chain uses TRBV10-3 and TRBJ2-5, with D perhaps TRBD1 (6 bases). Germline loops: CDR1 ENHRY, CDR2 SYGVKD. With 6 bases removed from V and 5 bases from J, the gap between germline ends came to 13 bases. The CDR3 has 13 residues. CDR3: CAISSTGYETQYF. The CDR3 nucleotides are TGTGCCATCAGCTCCACAGGGTACGAGACCCAGTACTTC.

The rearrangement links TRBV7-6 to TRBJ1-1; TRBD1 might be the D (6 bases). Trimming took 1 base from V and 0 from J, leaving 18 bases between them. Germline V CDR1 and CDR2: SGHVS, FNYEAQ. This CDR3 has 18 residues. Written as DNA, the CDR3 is TGTGCCAGCAGCTTAGATAGGGGGGGTATATTCATGAACACTGAAGCTTTCTTT. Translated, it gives CASSLDRGGIFMNTEAFF.

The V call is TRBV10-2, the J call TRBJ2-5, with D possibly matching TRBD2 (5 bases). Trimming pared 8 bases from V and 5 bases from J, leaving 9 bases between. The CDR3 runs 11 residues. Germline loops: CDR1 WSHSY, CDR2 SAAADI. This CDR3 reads CASLRGETQYF. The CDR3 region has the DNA TGCGCCAGCTTGCGAGGGGAGACCCAGTACTTC.

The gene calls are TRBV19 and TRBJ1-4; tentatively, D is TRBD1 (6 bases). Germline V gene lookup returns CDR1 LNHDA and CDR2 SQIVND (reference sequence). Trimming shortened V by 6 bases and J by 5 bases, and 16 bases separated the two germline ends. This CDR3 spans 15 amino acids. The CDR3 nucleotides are TGTGCCAGTAGCCTAGGAAATGGACAGAATGAAAAACTGTTTTTT. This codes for CASSLGNGQNEKLFF.

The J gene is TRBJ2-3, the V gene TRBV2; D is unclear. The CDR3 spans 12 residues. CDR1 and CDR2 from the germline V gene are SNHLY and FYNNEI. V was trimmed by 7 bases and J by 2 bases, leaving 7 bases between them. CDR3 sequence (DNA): TGTGCCAGCACTGCGGTCACAGATACGCAGTATTTT. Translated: CASTAVTDTQYF. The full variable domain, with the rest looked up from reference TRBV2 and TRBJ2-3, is EPEVTQTPSHQVTQMGQEVILRCVPISNHLYFYWYRQILGQKVEFLVSFYNNEISEKSEIFDDQFSVERPDGSNFTLKIRSTKLEDSAMYFCASTAVTDTQYFGPGTRLTVL.